A selection of T cell receptor beta chains follows, all from one sample in a study of blood T cell repertoires in COVID-19. The data were produced by immunoSEQ multiplex PCR, yet TCRdb's version contains in-frame clones alone and is incomplete. The data hold some 190,000 clones, with about 82% observed a single time. The sequencing sample was made of PBMCs or T cells enriched from blood (not recorded which). These receptors were collected from a man aged 40-50 years with acute COVID-19. Both conserved end residues are part of each CDR3. The order of the fields is V gene, CDR3 length, D gene, J gene, clone size, CDR3 DNA, CDR3 protein. D genes are given only for firm matches. For some rows the clone size is stated as once, few or many, or as a class when expanded; others skip it.

V gene: TRBV4-3
CDR3 length: 16
D gene: .
J gene: TRBJ2-1
clone size: .
CDR3 DNA: TGCGCCAGCAGCCAAAGCGGGCCCCCCCACGGCAATGAGCAGTTCTTC
CDR3 protein: CASSQSGPPHGNEQFF

V gene: TRBV7-9
CDR3 length: 15
D gene: .
J gene: TRBJ2-3
clone size: .
CDR3 DNA: TGTGCCAGCAGCTTTGATGACACCTACACAGATACGCAGTATTTT
CDR3 protein: CASSFDDTYTDTQYF

V gene: TRBV9
CDR3 length: 13
D gene: .
J gene: TRBJ1-2
clone size: .
CDR3 DNA: TGTGCCAGCAGCCCCCGGTTGAGCTATGGCTACACCTTC
CDR3 protein: CASSPRLSYGYTF

V gene: TRBV6-2/TRBV6-3
CDR3 length: 14
D gene: .
J gene: TRBJ2-3
clone size: .
CDR3 DNA: TGTGCCAGCAGCCCCAGGTCGAGCACAGATACGCAGTATTTT
CDR3 protein: CASSPRSSTDTQYF

V gene: TRBV27
CDR3 length: 16
D gene: TRBD2
J gene: TRBJ2-2
clone size: .
CDR3 DNA: TGTGCCAGCAGTCTTTCGACTAGCGGAGGCACCGGGGAGCTGTTTTTT
CDR3 protein: CASSLSTSGGTGELFF

V gene: TRBV18
CDR3 length: 16
D gene: TRBD1
J gene: TRBJ2-2
clone size: .
CDR3 DNA: TGTGCCAGCTCACCGTCGGGGACAGGGTTAACCGGGGAGCTGTTTTTT
CDR3 protein: CASSPSGTGLTGELFF

V gene: TRBV3-1/TRBV3-2
CDR3 length: 15
D gene: .
J gene: TRBJ1-6
clone size: .
CDR3 DNA: TGTGCCAGCAGCCAAGTCTCGCCAGGGCATTCACCCCTCCACTTT
CDR3 protein: CASSQVSPGHSPLHF

V gene: TRBV4-2
CDR3 length: 13
D gene: .
J gene: TRBJ2-1
clone size: .
CDR3 DNA: TGTGCCAGCAGCAGGCGGACTTCTAATGAGCAGTTCTTC
CDR3 protein: CASSRRTSNEQFF

V gene: TRBV7-9
CDR3 length: 13
D gene: .
J gene: TRBJ1-1
clone size: .
CDR3 DNA: TGTGCCAGCAGCTTAGGTTCAGATACTGAAGCTTTCTTT
CDR3 protein: CASSLGSDTEAFF

V gene: TRBV5-1
CDR3 length: 16
D gene: TRBD2
J gene: TRBJ2-2
clone size: few
CDR3 DNA: TGCGCCAGCTCTGGACTAGCGGGGACGAACACCGGGGAGCTGTTTTTT
CDR3 protein: CASSGLAGTNTGELFF

V gene: TRBV19
CDR3 length: 15
D gene: .
J gene: TRBJ2-1
clone size: .
CDR3 DNA: TGTGCCAGTAGTATTCACTTGAGCTCCTACAATGAGCAGTTCTTC
CDR3 protein: CASSIHLSSYNEQFF

V gene: TRBV28
CDR3 length: 13
D gene: .
J gene: TRBJ2-5
clone size: .
CDR3 DNA: TGTGCCAGCAGTGGCGGGGGCAGGGAGACCCAGTACTTC
CDR3 protein: CASSGGGRETQYF

V gene: TRBV24-1
CDR3 length: 12
D gene: .
J gene: TRBJ2-2
clone size: .
CDR3 DNA: TGTGCCACCAGTGCGGGTACCGGGGAGCTGTTTTTT
CDR3 protein: CATSAGTGELFF

V gene: TRBV5-4
CDR3 length: 14
D gene: TRBD2
J gene: TRBJ2-1
clone size: .
CDR3 DNA: TGTGCCAGCAGCGTGACTAGCGGGAGGGAATATGAGTTCTTC
CDR3 protein: CASSVTSGREYEFF

V gene: TRBV27
CDR3 length: 15
D gene: .
J gene: TRBJ2-6
clone size: .
CDR3 DNA: TGTGCCAGCACAGGCGCCTTCTCTGGGGCCAACGTCCTGACTTTC
CDR3 protein: CASTGAFSGANVLTF

V gene: TRBV7-2
CDR3 length: 15
D gene: .
J gene: TRBJ2-1
clone size: few
CDR3 DNA: TGTGCCAGCAGCTTCGGCACTTCAGGATACAATGAGCAGTTCTTC
CDR3 protein: CASSFGTSGYNEQFF

V gene: TRBV6-6
CDR3 length: 13
D gene: TRBD1
J gene: TRBJ1-2
clone size: .
CDR3 DNA: TGTGCCACGACCGACAGGGATCCGCATGGCTACACCTTC
CDR3 protein: CATTDRDPHGYTF

V gene: TRBV5-1
CDR3 length: 16
D gene: TRBD1
J gene: TRBJ1-1
clone size: .
CDR3 DNA: TGCGCCAGCAGCTTGGAGATAGGGGGCGCCGGGTCTGAAGCTTTCTTT
CDR3 protein: CASSLEIGGAGSEAFF

V gene: TRBV12-3/TRBV12-4
CDR3 length: 13
D gene: TRBD1
J gene: TRBJ2-7
clone size: .
CDR3 DNA: TGTGCCAGCAGCCCGGACAGGGGCCACGAGCAGTACTTC
CDR3 protein: CASSPDRGHEQYF

V gene: TRBV9
CDR3 length: 14
D gene: TRBD2
J gene: TRBJ2-7
clone size: once
CDR3 DNA: TGTGCCAGCAGCGCCTCAACTAGCGGGCCCGAGCAGTACTTC
CDR3 protein: CASSASTSGPEQYF

V gene: TRBV28
CDR3 length: 18
D gene: TRBD2
J gene: TRBJ2-7
clone size: once
CDR3 DNA: TGTGCCAGCAGTTTATCGGGACTAGCGGGAGTCTTTGGGGACGAGCAGTACTTC
CDR3 protein: CASSLSGLAGVFGDEQYF

V gene: TRBV4-1
CDR3 length: 19
D gene: TRBD1
J gene: TRBJ1-2
clone size: .
CDR3 DNA: TGCGCCAGCAGCCCCAATTCCCCGGGACAGGGGGATGTATGGTCGTTTAGAACCTTC
CDR3 protein: CASSPNSPGQGDVWSFRTF